This T cell receptor (beta chain) was captured in a study of cytomegalovirus exposure and HLA in healthy donors. Across the whole study: Unique TCRs numbering some 80 million, obtained from HLA-typed donors, made up an early data release.

Primers for the PCR totalled 60 Vbeta and 13 Jbeta. The method was immunoSEQ multiplex PCR; TCRdb's version includes in-frame clones alone and lacks a portion of them. The profile shows around 150,000 clones, roughly 64% of them singletons. V lost 2 bases to trimming and J lost 4 bases, with 14 bases between them. Looked up from germline, CDR1 is MGHRA and CDR2 is YSYEKL. The CDR3 covers 16 residues. This clone has only one observation. The target antigen is unknown. Broader study findings: Later analysis associated a missense DCLRE1C variant with TCR beta V- and J-gene trimming. The HLA-A and HLA-B alleles of most subjects were reportedly predicted accurately from TCR beta sequences. Prior analysis indicated that the majority of TCR beta V segments exhibited productivity approximately 87% or approximately 30% of the time.

The sample taken for sequencing was PBMCs. This sequence was found in a woman younger than 45 in good health and CMV-seropositive. V and J are TRBV4-1 and TRBJ1-4; D not certain. CDR3 sequence reads: CASSQPLSGFNEKLFF. The DNA of the CDR3 is TGCGCCAGCAGCCAACCTCTATCGGGTTTTAATGAAAAACTGTTTTTT.